This T cell receptor beta chain came from a study of cytomegalovirus exposure and HLA in healthy donors. Study-wide results and caveats: The authors enumerated 150 to 200 TCR beta chains as linked to cytomegalovirus. With high specificity and sensitivity, the classifier reportedly diagnosed cytomegalovirus status. Rare TCR sequences predominated, though certain public TCRs were found in many donors.

J was trimmed by 3 bases and V by 1 base; bases with no gene match: 10. Germline V gene sequence: CDR1 SGHDT, CDR2 YYEEEE. This CDR3 has 17 residues. The assay was immunoSEQ multiplex PCR, and TCRdb's table has in-frame clones only and misses some. This table has about 98,000 clones, around 88% appearing once. As for this clone: Its antigen is as yet unknown.

The V call is TRBV5-6, the J call TRBJ1-5; 7 bases agree with TRBD1. This receptor was identified in a woman aged 25 to 39 in good health and CMV-seronegative. The source material was PBMCs. The CDR3 DNA follows: TGTGCCAGCAGCTTGAGACAGGGCCCGCGCCACAATCAGCCCCAGCATTTT. This codes for CASSLRQGPRHNQPQHF.